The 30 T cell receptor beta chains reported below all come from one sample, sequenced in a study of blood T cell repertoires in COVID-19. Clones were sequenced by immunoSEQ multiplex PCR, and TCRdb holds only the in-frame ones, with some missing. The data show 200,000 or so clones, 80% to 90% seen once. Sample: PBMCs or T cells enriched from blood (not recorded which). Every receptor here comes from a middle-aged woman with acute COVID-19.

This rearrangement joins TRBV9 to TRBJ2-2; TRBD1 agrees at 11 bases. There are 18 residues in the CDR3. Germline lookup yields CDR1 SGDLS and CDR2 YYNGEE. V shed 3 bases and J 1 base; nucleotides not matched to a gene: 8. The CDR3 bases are TGTGCCAGCAGCGAAAGGACAGGGGGCCGTCTGAACACCGGGGAGCTGTTTTTT. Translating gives CASSERTGGRLNTGELFF.

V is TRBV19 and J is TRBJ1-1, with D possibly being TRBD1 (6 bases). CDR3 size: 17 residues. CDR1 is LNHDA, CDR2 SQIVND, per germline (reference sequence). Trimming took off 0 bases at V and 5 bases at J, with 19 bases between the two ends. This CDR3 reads CASSIDLWAGVRTEAFF. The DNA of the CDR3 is TGTGCCAGTAGTATAGATCTCTGGGCAGGGGTGAGGACTGAAGCTTTCTTT.

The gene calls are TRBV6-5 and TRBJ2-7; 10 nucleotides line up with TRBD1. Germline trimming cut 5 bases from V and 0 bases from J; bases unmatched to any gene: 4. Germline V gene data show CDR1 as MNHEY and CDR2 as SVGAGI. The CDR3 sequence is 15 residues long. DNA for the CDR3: TGTGCCAGCAGTAAGGGACAGGGGAACTCCTACGAGCAGTACTTC. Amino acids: CASSKGQGNSYEQYF.

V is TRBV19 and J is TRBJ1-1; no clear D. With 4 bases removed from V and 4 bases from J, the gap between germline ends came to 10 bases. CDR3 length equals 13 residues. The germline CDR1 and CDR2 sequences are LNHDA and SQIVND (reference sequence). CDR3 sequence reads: CASSTRAGTEAFF. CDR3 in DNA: TGTGCCAGTAGTACCCGTGCAGGCACTGAAGCTTTCTTT.

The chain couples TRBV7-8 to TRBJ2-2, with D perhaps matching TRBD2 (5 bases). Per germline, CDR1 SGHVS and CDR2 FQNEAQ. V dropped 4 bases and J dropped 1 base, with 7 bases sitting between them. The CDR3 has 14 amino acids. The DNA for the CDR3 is TGTGCCAGCAGCTCCGCGGGGAACACCGGGGAGCTGTTTTTT. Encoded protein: CASSSAGNTGELFF.

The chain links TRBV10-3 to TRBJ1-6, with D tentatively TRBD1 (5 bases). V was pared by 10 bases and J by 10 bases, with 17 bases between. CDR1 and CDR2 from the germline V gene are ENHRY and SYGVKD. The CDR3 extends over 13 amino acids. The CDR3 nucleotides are TGTGCCACCCATTCGGGGGTAGTATCACCCCTCCACTTT. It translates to CATHSGVVSPLHF.

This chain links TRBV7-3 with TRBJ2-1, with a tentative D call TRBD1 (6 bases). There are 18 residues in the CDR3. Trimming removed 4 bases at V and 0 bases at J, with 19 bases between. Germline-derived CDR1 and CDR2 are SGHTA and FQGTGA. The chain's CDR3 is CASSSPGQPHPSYNEQFF. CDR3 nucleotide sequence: TGTGCCAGCAGCTCCCCGGGACAACCTCATCCCTCCTACAATGAGCAGTTCTTC.

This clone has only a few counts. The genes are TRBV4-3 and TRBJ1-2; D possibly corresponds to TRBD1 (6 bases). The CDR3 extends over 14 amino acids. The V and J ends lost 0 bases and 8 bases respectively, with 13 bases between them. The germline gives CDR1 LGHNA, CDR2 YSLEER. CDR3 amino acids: CASSQDNREFGYTF. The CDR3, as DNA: TGCGCCAGCAGCCAAGATAACAGGGAATTCGGCTACACCTTC.

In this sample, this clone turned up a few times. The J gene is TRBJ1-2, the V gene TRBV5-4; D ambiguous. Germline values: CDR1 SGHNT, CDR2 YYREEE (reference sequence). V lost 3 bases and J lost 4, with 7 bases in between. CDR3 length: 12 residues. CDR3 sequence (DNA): TGTGCCAGCAGCTCGGGGATCTATGGCTACACCTTC. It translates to CASSSGIYGYTF.

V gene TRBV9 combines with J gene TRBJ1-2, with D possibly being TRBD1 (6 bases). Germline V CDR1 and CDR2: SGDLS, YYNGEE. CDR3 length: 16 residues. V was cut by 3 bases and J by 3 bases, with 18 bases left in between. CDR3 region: CASSARQAPAYYGYTF. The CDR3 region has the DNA TGTGCCAGCAGCGCCCGACAGGCACCTGCCTACTATGGCTACACCTTC.

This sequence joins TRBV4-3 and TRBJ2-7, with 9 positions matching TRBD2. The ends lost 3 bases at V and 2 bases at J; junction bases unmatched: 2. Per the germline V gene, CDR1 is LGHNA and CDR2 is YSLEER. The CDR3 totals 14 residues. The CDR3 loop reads CASSQASGAYEQYF. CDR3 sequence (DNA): TGCGCCAGCAGCCAGGCTAGCGGGGCCTACGAGCAGTACTTC.

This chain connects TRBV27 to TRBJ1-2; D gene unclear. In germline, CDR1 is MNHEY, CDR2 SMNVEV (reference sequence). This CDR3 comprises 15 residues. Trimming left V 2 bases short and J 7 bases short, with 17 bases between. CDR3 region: CASSLLGPSGSGYTF. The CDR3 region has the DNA TGTGCCAGCAGTTTACTCGGGCCTTCCGGGAGTGGCTACACCTTC.

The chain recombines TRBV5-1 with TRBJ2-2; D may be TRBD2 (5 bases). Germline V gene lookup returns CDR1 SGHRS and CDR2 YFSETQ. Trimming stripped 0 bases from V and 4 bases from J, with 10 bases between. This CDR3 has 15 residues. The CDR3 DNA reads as TGCGCCAGCAGCTTGGTTCGCGCGGGCACCGGGGAGCTGTTTTTT. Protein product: CASSLVRAGTGELFF.

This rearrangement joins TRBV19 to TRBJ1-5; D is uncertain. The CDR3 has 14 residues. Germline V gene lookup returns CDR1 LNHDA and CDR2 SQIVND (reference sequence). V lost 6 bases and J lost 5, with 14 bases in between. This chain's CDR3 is CASSPRGTDQPQHF. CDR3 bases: TGTGCCAGTAGCCCCCGGGGTACGGATCAGCCCCAGCATTTT.

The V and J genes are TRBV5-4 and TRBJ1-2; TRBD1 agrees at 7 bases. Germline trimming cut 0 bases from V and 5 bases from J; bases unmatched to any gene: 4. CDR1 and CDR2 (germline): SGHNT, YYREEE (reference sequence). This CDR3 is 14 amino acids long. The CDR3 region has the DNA TGTGCCAGCAGCTTGGCAACAGGGGTATATGGCTACACCTTC. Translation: CASSLATGVYGYTF.

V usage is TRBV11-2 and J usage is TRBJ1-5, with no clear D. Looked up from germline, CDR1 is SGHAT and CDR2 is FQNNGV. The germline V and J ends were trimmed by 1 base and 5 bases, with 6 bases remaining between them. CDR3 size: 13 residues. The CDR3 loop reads CASSLGRDQPQHF. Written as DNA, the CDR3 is TGTGCCAGCAGCTTAGGGAGGGATCAGCCCCAGCATTTT.

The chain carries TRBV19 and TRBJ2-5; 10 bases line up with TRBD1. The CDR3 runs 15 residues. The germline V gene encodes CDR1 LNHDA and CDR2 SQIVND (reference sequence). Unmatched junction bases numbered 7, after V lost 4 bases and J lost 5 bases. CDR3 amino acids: CASSTGTGVLETQYF. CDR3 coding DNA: TGTGCCAGTAGTACAGGGACAGGGGTATTGGAGACCCAGTACTTC.

CDR3 in DNA: TGTGCCAGCAGCCAAGGACAGGGTGTCAATCAGCCCCAGCATTTT. This gives the protein CASSQGQGVNQPQHF. The chain employs TRBV7-9 and TRBJ1-5; 8 bases map to TRBD1. CDR1 SEHNR and CDR2 FQNEAQ come from the germline V gene (reference sequence). The CDR3 has 15 amino acids. The V and J ends lost 5 bases and 3 bases, in that order; junction bases with no gene match: 6.

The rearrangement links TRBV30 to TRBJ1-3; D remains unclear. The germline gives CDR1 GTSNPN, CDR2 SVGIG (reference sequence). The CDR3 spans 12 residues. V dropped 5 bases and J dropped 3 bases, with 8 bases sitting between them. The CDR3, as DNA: TGTGCCTGGGAGGGTTTTGGAAACACCATATATTTT. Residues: CAWEGFGNTIYF.

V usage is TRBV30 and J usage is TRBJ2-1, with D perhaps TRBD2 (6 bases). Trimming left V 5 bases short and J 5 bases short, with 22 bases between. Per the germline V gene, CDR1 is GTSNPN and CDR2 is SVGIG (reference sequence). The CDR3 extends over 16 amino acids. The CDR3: CAWGRLGRTENNEQFF. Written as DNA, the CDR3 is TGTGCCTGGGGACGCCTAGGGAGGACGGAAAACAATGAGCAGTTCTTC.

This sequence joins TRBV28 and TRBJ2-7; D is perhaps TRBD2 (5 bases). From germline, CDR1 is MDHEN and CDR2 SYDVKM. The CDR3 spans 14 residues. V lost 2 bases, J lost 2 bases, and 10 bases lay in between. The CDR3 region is CASSLGGLAYEQYV. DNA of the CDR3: TGTGCCAGCAGTTTAGGCGGGTTGGCCTACGAGCAGTACGTC.

The CDR3 nucleotides are TGTGCCAGCAGGGCCACCTACGAGCAGTACTTC. Translated: CASRATYEQYF. The chain recombines TRBV2 with TRBJ2-7; D is unclear. The CDR3 has 11 amino acids. Trimming took 6 bases from V and 2 from J, leaving 5 bases between them. Germline loops: CDR1 SNHLY, CDR2 FYNNEI.

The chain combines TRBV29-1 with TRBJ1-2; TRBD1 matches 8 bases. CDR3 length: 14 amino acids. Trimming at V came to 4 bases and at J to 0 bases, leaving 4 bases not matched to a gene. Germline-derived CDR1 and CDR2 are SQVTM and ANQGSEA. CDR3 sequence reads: CSVGQGNANYGYTF. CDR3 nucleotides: TGCAGCGTTGGACAGGGGAACGCTAACTATGGCTACACCTTC.

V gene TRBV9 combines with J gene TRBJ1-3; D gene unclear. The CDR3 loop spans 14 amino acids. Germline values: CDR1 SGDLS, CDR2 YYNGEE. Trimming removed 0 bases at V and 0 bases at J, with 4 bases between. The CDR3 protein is CASSVADSGNTIYF. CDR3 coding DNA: TGTGCCAGCAGCGTAGCAGACTCTGGAAACACCATATATTTT.

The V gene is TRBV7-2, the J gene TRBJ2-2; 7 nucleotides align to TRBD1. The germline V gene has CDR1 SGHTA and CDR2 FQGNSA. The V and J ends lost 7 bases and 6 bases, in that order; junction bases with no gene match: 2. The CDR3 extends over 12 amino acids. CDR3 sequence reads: CASTQGAGELFF. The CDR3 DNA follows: TGTGCCAGCACCCAGGGGGCCGGGGAGCTGTTTTTT.

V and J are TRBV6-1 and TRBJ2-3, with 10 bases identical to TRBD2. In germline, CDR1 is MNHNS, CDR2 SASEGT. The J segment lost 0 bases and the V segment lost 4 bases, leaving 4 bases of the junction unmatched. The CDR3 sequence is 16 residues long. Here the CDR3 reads CASSGRTSGSTDTQYF. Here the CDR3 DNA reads TGTGCCAGCAGTGGACGGACTAGCGGAAGCACAGATACGCAGTATTTT.

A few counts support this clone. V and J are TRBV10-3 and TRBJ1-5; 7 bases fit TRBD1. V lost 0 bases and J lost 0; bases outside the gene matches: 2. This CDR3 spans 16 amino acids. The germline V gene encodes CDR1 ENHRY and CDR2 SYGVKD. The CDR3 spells CAISESTGTSNQPQHF. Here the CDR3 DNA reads TGTGCCATCAGTGAGTCGACAGGGACTAGCAATCAGCCCCAGCATTTT.

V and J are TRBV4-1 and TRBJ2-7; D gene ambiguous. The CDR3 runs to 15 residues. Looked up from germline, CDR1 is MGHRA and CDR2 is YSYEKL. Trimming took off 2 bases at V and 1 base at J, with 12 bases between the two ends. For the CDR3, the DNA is TGCGCCAGCAGCCAAAAGGTGCAGGATTCCTACGAGCAGTACTTC. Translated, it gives CASSQKVQDSYEQYF.

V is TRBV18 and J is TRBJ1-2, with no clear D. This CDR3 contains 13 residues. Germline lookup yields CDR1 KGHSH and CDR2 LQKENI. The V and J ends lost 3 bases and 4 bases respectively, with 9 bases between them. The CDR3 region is CASSPTDSYGYTF. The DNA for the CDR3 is TGTGCCAGCTCACCCACAGATAGCTATGGCTACACCTTC.

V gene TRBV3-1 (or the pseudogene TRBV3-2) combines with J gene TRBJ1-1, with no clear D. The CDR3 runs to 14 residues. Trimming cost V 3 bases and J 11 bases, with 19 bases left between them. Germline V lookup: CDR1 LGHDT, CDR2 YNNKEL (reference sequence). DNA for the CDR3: TGTGCCAGCAGCCAGAGTTCAGGCAGGCGAAGGGCTTTCTTT. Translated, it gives CASSQSSGRRRAFF.